This T cell receptor (beta chain) was retrieved from a study of CD8 T cells in ankylosing spondylitis (dated by TCRdb to 2015 to 2018). About the investigation overall: The study set out to find disease-linked TCR variants by profiling T cell receptor beta repertoires in ankylosing spondylitis patients and healthy donors. In total, the full study cohort was made up of roughly 100 healthy donors and more than 20 ankylosing spondylitis patients. Samples of peripheral blood were taken, and for ankylosing spondylitis patients, synovial fluid was collected as well. The paper's findings and limits, for the study overall: A TCR beta motif made up of several highly homologous amino acid variants appeared to be characteristic of blood from ankylosing spondylitis patients. The disease-linked clones showed a CD8+ phenotype and occurred at relatively low frequencies in peripheral blood. The disease-linked clones were reported to be significantly enriched in matched synovial fluid samples from ankylosing spondylitis patients. Some of the motif variants had been reported before in the synovial fluid and blood of reactive arthritis patients, a finding that suggests common disease-initiation mechanisms.

The germline ends are 9 bases apart after V is trimmed by 6 bases and J by 0 bases. From the cysteine up to the phenylalanine, the CDR3 has a length of 14 residues. Kept here is only the CDR3 DNA, which spans 42 bases and is read in frame from base 1. This clonotype was seen ten or more times. This clone's antigen is unknown. Base qualities are not recorded, but no much larger clone differs from it by a single base. TCRdb records Illumina HiSeq 2500 as the sequencer. Quantitative 5'-RACE with molecular barcodes was the method used to prepare the TCR beta libraries. The authors' analysis ran thus. To identify disease-linked TCR variants, a new computational method was used, one built on a probabilistic model of VDJ rearrangement. TCRdb trimmed the raw reads at Q25, called clones with MiXCR and kept productive beta chains. Rows with a matching CDR3 protein are joined into one entry that keeps the most common DNA and genes. These V and J calls originate from TCRdb's pipeline instead of the authors' own analysis. For this sample there are approximately 340,000 distinct CDR3 sequences; under 15% appear just once. About 1% of the sample belongs to the ten largest clones.

The sequence derives from a male donor with ankylosing spondylitis or in good health (not recorded which). The material sequenced was blood, either unsorted or a sorted T cell fraction (not recorded which). The chain is assembled from TRBV12-3 or TRBV12-4 and TRBJ1-5; the D gene cannot be named for sure. CDR3 loop: CASRLDLSNQPQHF. The DNA is as follows: TGTGCCAGCAGACTTGATCTTAGCAATCAGCCCCAGCATTTT.